This T cell receptor (beta chain) was retrieved from a study of CD8+ T cells in alopecia areata. Germline loops: CDR1 MGHRA, CDR2 YSYEKL. V shed 1 base, J shed 6 bases, and the junction held 2 bases outside the gene matches. CDR3 length: 13 residues. Cell sorting was applied to PBMCs, and CD4+ and CD8+ T cells were collected. As the sequencing template, cDNA was produced by extracting RNA and reverse transcribing it. The table came from immunoSEQ multiplex PCR; TCRdb's copy has only in-frame clones and leaves some out. The sample holds about 200,000 clones, 56% seen once. Study observations and caveats: Sequencing of scalp samples also includes resident alphabeta T cells from normal skin. Relative to mice, TCR sharing across patients was less clear, a difference possibly HLA-related. Elevated clonality characterized lesional scalp relative to normal scalp, particularly in alopecia totalis/universalis.

A few counts support this clone. The antigen is not known. The chain joins TRBV4-1 to TRBJ1-2; the match to TRBD1 covers 7 bases. This clonotype was sampled from a human donor in good health. Sequencing input: CD8+ T cells sorted from blood. CDR3 coding DNA: TGCGCCAGCAGCCAAGGACAGGGCGATGGCTACACCTTC. This codes for CASSQGQGDGYTF.